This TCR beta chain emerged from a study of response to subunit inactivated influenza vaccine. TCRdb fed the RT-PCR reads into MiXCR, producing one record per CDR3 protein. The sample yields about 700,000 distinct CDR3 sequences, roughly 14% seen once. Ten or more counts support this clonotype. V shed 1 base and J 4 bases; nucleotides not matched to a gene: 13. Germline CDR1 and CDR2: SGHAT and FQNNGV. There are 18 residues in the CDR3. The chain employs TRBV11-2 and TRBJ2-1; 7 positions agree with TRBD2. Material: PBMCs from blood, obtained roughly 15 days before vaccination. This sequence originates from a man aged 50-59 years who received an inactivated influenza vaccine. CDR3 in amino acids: CASSLVSHGTTKYNEQFF. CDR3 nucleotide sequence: TGTGCCAGCAGCTTAGTTTCCCACGGGACTACCAAATACAATGAGCAGTTCTTC.